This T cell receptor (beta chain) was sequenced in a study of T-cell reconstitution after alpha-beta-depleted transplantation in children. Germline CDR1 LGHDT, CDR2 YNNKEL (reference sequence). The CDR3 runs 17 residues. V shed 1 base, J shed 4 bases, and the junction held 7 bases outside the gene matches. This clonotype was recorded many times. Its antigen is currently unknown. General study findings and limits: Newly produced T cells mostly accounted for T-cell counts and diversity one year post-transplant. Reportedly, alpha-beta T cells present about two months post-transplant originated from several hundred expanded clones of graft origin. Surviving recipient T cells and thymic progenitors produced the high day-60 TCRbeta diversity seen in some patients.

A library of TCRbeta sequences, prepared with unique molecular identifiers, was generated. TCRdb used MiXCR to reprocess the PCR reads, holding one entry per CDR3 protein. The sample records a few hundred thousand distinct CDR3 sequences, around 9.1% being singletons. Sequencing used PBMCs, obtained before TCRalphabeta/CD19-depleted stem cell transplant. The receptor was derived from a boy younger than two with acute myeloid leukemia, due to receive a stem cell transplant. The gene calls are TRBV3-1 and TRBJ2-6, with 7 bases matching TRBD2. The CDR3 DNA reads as TGTGCCAGCAGCCAAGTCGGGGGGATAGCCGGGGCCAACGTCCTGACTTTC. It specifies CASSQVGGIAGANVLTF.